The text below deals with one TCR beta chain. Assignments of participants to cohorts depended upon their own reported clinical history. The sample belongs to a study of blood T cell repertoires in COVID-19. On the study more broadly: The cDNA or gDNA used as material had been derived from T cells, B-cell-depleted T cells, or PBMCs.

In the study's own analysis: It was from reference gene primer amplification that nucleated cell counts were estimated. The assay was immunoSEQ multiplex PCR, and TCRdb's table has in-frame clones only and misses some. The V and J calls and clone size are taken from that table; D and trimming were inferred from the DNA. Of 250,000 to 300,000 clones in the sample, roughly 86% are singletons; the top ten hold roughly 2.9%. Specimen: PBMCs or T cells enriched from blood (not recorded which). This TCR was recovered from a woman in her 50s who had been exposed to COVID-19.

The CDR3 nucleotides are TGTGCCAGCAGCTTGCCGGGACAGGGGGCTCTCGATTACTATGGCTACACCTTC. This encodes CASSLPGQGALDYYGYTF. The chain has TRBV5-6 and TRBJ1-2, with 12 bases identical to TRBD1. CDR3 length equals 18 residues. CDR1 is SGHDT and CDR2 is YYEEEE in the germline V gene. V trimming: 1 base; J trimming: 3 bases; junction bases outside the gene matches: 10. The full variable domain, in which reference TRBV5-6 and TRBJ1-2 provide the parts outside the CDR3, is DAGVTQSPTHLIKTRGQQVTLRCSPKSGHDTVSWYQQALGQGPQFIFQYYEEEERQRGNFPDRFSGHQFPNYSSELNVNALLLGDSALYLCASSLPGQGALDYYGYTFGSGTRLTVV.